The 23 T cell receptor beta chains below were found in one sample sequenced in a study of memory B cells and T cells in multiple sclerosis. TCRdb's table, derived via immunoSEQ multiplex PCR, lists solely in-frame clones and lacks some. The data show around 50,000 clones, approximately 80% seen once. Separate sequencing covered autoproliferating (CFSE-dim) and non-proliferating (CFSE-high) T cells from stimulus-free culture. Pooled replicate wells came from approximately 5x10^7 CFSE-labeled PBMCs cultured less than eight days without stimulus. These receptors are not linked to any known antigen. The sequenced sample was PBMCs from blood kept in culture. The receptors come from a human donor with multiple sclerosis.

This clone was observed a few times. This chain links TRBV19 with TRBJ1-6, with D possibly matching TRBD1 (5 bases). CDR3 length equals 15 residues. Trimming left V 0 bases short and J 8 bases short, with 11 bases between. Germline loops: CDR1 LNHDA, CDR2 SQIVND (reference sequence). CDR3 sequence (DNA): TGTGCCAGTAGTATAGATTTTCAGGGAGATTCACCCCTCCACTTT. Translated, it gives CASSIDFQGDSPLHF.

This clone was counted between two and nine times. This chain uses TRBV6-1 with TRBJ1-2; D ambiguous. The CDR3 loop spans 12 amino acids. Trimming shortened V by 3 bases and J by 2 bases, and 4 bases separated the two germline ends. Germline CDR1 and CDR2: MNHNS and SASEGT. CDR3 DNA: TGTGCCAGCAGTGACCTGAACTATGGCTACACCTTC. It translates to CASSDLNYGYTF.

The rearrangement links TRBV25-1 to TRBJ1-1; D gene ambiguous. The V end was cut by 0 bases, the J end by 1 base, with 3 bases between. Germline assignment: CDR1 MGHDK and CDR2 SYGVNS. The CDR3 contains 13 residues. Here the CDR3 reads CASSEYGNTEAFF. The DNA of the CDR3 is TGTGCCAGCAGTGAATACGGGAACACTGAAGCTTTCTTT.

The chain has TRBV30 and TRBJ1-1, with D possibly matching TRBD1 (6 bases). The germline V gene has CDR1 GTSNPN and CDR2 SVGIG (reference sequence). This CDR3 is 12 amino acids long. Trimming left V 4 bases short and J 4 bases short, with 10 bases between. CDR3 sequence (DNA): TGTGCCTGGAAACCAGGGGTCACTGAAGCTTTCTTT. It yields the protein CAWKPGVTEAFF.

The V gene is TRBV29-1, the J gene TRBJ2-5, with D maybe TRBD2 (6 bases). CDR1 and CDR2 (germline): SQVTM, ANQGSEA. This CDR3 spans 11 amino acids. CDR3 DNA: TGCAGAGCCGGCGGGGAAGAGACCCAGTACTTC. Translated: CRAGGEETQYF.

This clone turned up a few times. The rearrangement uses TRBV6-1 and TRBJ1-6; maybe TRBD1 (5 bases). V lost 7 bases and J 4 bases, leaving 14 bases between the germline ends. Germline CDR1 MNHNS, CDR2 SASEGT. The CDR3 has 15 residues. The CDR3 reads CASTPRQSYNSPLHF. The CDR3 nucleotides read TGTGCCAGCACTCCCCGACAGAGTTATAATTCACCCCTCCACTTT.

Here the CDR3 reads CASSLEAGPVLNTEAFF. In DNA form, the CDR3 reads TGCGCCAGCAGCTTGGAGGCAGGGCCGGTATTGAACACTGAAGCTTTCTTT. This chain connects TRBV5-1 to TRBJ1-1; possibly TRBD1 for D (5 bases). V lost 0 bases, J lost 0 bases, and 15 bases lay in between. The CDR3 is made up of 17 amino acids. Germline CDR1 SGHRS, CDR2 YFSETQ.

V is TRBV13 and J is TRBJ2-7; D call uncertain. Trimming took off 0 bases at V and 2 bases at J, with 5 bases between the two ends. This CDR3 is 13 amino acids long. Germline-derived CDR1 and CDR2 are PRHDT and FYEKMQ (reference sequence). Here the CDR3 DNA reads TGTGCCAGCAGCTTAGGCCTGGCCTACGAGCAGTACTTC. Amino acid sequence: CASSLGLAYEQYF.

The rearrangement joins TRBV30 to TRBJ1-1; unclear D gene. CDR1 is GTSNPN and CDR2 is SVGIG in the germline V gene (reference sequence). V was shortened by 0 bases and J by 8 bases, with 10 bases between the two germline ends. CDR3 length: 12 amino acids. Here the CDR3 DNA reads TGTGCCTGGAGTGTACAAGGACCAGAAGCTTTCTTT. Translating it yields CAWSVQGPEAFF.

CDR3 sequence (DNA): TGTGCCAGCAGTGAATTTGATGATACTAACTATGGCTACACCTTC. Its translation: CASSEFDDTNYGYTF. The chain links TRBV2 to TRBJ1-2; D unclear. The V and J ends lost 2 bases and 0 bases respectively, with 10 bases between them. CDR3 length: 15 residues. Germline V gene sequence: CDR1 SNHLY, CDR2 FYNNEI.

CDR3 loop: CASRWTLNTEAFF. The CDR3 DNA reads as TGCGCCAGCAGATGGACACTTAACACTGAAGCTTTCTTT. This chain connects TRBV5-1 to TRBJ1-1, with D possibly TRBD1 on 5 matching bases. The CDR3 is 13 amino acids. Trimming pared 5 bases from V and 2 bases from J, leaving 10 bases between. Germline CDR1 SGHRS, CDR2 YFSETQ.

The chain couples TRBV5-4 to TRBJ2-4; 7 nucleotides match TRBD2. This CDR3 is 17 amino acids long. V gave up 4 bases and J gave up 3 bases; unmatched junction bases: 13. Germline V gene lookup returns CDR1 SGHNT and CDR2 YYREEE (reference sequence). The CDR3 nucleotides are TGTGCCAGCAGCCCCTGGGCTAGCGGCTTGGGCAAAAACATTCAGTACTTC. This encodes CASSPWASGLGKNIQYF.

The chain couples TRBV28 to TRBJ2-7; 7 positions agree with TRBD2. Trimming cost V 5 bases and J 2 bases; bases outside gene matches: 3. Germline CDR1 MDHEN, CDR2 SYDVKM. The CDR3 spans 13 residues. The CDR3 is CASSREATYEQYF. The DNA of the CDR3 is TGTGCCAGCAGTCGGGAGGCCACCTACGAGCAGTACTTC. The full variable domain, its missing parts supplied by reference TRBV28 and TRBJ2-7, is DVKVTQSSRYLVKRTGEKVFLECVQDMDHENMFWYRQDPGLGLRLIYFSYDVKMKEKGDIPEGYSVSREKKERFSLILESASTNQTSMYLCASSREATYEQYFGPGTRLTVT.

The V and J genes are TRBV19 and TRBJ2-3, with 8 positions matching TRBD1. The trim removed 3 bases at V and 1 base at J, leaving 0 bases unmatched. The germline V gene has CDR1 LNHDA and CDR2 SQIVND (reference sequence). This CDR3 has 14 residues. The CDR3 DNA reads TGTGCCAGTAGTATGACAGGGGGCACAGATACGCAGTATTTT. It yields the protein CASSMTGGTDTQYF.

A few counts support this clone. The genes are TRBV7-2 and TRBJ1-2; D unresolved. V shed 9 bases and J shed 7 bases, with 9 bases lying between them. The CDR3 has 10 residues. CDR1 and CDR2 (germline): SGHTA, FQGNSA. As DNA, the CDR3 is TGTGCCAGTTTGCCGGGTGGCTACACCTTC. It specifies CASLPGGYTF.

This rearrangement joins TRBV11-2 to TRBJ2-5; the match to TRBD1 covers 7 bases. With V trimmed by 4 bases and J by 7 bases, 15 bases remained unmatched. The CDR3 is 16 residues long. In germline, CDR1 is SGHAT, CDR2 FQNNGV. CDR3 residues: CASSSQIQGFGWTQYF. The CDR3 nucleotides are TGTGCCAGCAGCTCGCAAATACAGGGGTTTGGGTGGACCCAGTACTTC.

This clone was found a few times. The conserved phenylalanine or tryptophan is not found at the CDR3 terminus, so this likely reflects a read error. The DNA is omitted, as the CDR3 cannot be located on it reliably, and the CDR3 follows TCRdb's listing. The chain recombines TRBV28 with TRBJ1-3; the tabulated D call, TRBD1, remains unverified against the DNA. The CDR3 length is 15 residues, termini included. The V gene's germline CDR1 is MDHEN and CDR2 SYDVKM. CDR3: CASSPPPAGPNPMDT.

The V gene is TRBV6-1, the J gene TRBJ2-1; TRBD1 matches 8 bases. The CDR3 loop spans 17 amino acids. Germline V gene data show CDR1 as MNHNS and CDR2 as SASEGT. The ends lost 0 bases at V and 4 bases at J; junction bases unmatched: 8. CDR3 DNA sequence: TGTGCCAGCAGTGAAGCCTGGAGCAGGGGGCATTACAATGAGCAGTTCTTC. It specifies CASSEAWSRGHYNEQFF.

The chain links TRBV19 to TRBJ1-6, with D perhaps matching TRBD1 (6 bases). The CDR3 runs to 17 residues. Trimming removed 7 bases at V and 5 bases at J, with 21 bases between. Per germline, CDR1 LNHDA and CDR2 SQIVND (reference sequence). CDR3 DNA sequence: TGTGCCAGTACCCAAAGGGGGGGGTATGGCCATAATTCACCCCTCCACTTT. It is translated as CASTQRGGYGHNSPLHF.

The chain recombines TRBV6-5 with TRBJ2-2, with D unclear. V lost 2 bases to trimming and J lost 7 bases, with 11 bases between them. Germline CDR1 is MNHEY and CDR2 is SVGAGI. This CDR3 spans 14 amino acids. DNA of the CDR3: TGTGCCAGCAGTTACGGACCCGGCGGCGGGGAGCTGTTTTTT. Its protein product is CASSYGPGGGELFF.

The genes are TRBV6-5 and TRBJ1-1, with TRBD1 matching over 9 bases. The CDR3 extends over 15 amino acids. J gave up 1 base and V 4 bases, and 4 bases lay outside the gene matches. Germline CDR1 is MNHEY and CDR2 is SVGAGI. The CDR3 region is CASSSRGQGNTEAFF. The CDR3 DNA reads TGTGCCAGCAGTTCTCGGGGACAGGGGAACACTGAAGCTTTCTTT.

In its sample, this clone was seen once. The chain carries TRBV10-3 and TRBJ2-7, with D possibly TRBD1 on 5 matching bases. CDR3 size: 14 residues. The germline V and J ends were trimmed by 1 base and 5 bases, with 12 bases remaining between them. Looked up from germline, CDR1 is ENHRY and CDR2 is SYGVKD. The CDR3 DNA is TGTGCCATCAGTGAGTGGGGCACATGGGACGAGCAGTACTTC. This gives the protein CAISEWGTWDEQYF.

The rearrangement joins TRBV5-1 to TRBJ2-2; no clear D gene. Deletions cut 0 bases from V and 5 bases from J, with 11 bases between. CDR3 length: 15 residues. Germline CDR1 is SGHRS and CDR2 is YFSETQ. The CDR3 spells CASSLADSQTGELFF. The CDR3 DNA is TGCGCCAGCAGCTTGGCTGATTCCCAGACCGGGGAGCTGTTTTTT.